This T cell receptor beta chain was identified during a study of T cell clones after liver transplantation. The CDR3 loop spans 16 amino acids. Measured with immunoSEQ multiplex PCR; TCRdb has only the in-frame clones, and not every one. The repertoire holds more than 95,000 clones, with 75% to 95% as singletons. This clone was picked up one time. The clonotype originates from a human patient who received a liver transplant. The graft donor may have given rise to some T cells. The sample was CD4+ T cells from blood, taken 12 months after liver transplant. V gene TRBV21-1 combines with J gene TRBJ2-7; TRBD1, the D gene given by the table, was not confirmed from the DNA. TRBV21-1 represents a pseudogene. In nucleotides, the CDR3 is TGTGCCAGCAGCAAAAATCGGGACAGGTACGCCAACGAGCAGTACTTC. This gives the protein CASSKNRDRYANEQYF.